This T cell receptor (beta chain) was sequenced for a study of regulatory T cells in long-lasting Graves disease. There are 13 residues in the CDR3. Trimming took 4 bases from V and 4 from J; bases not matched to a gene: 2. Germline values: CDR1 KGHDR, CDR2 SFDVKD. This clonotype was recorded at least ten times. Documented time point: newly diagnosed GD, antithyroid drugs for less than 3 months. PBMC RNA was the source of the TCR library. Both iRepertoire HTBI primers and Arm-PCR of CDR3 regions were used to build the TCR beta libraries. Using its own MiXCR run on the multiplex PCR reads, TCRdb lists one record per CDR3 protein. This repertoire shows approximately 390,000 distinct CDR3 sequences, 16% found once; its top ten account for around 20%. These data were likewise used in another study, on T cells in Graves' hyperthyroidism and ophthalmopathy.

This TCR came from a young woman with Graves disease. Material: peripheral blood mononuclear cells (PBMCs), obtained at new diagnosis, from a patient treated with antithyroid drugs. This chain connects TRBV24-1 to TRBJ1-2; 7 bases are a match to TRBD1. The CDR3, as DNA: TGTGCCACCAGTGACCGACAGGGCTATGGCTACACCTTC. It codes for CATSDRQGYGYTF.